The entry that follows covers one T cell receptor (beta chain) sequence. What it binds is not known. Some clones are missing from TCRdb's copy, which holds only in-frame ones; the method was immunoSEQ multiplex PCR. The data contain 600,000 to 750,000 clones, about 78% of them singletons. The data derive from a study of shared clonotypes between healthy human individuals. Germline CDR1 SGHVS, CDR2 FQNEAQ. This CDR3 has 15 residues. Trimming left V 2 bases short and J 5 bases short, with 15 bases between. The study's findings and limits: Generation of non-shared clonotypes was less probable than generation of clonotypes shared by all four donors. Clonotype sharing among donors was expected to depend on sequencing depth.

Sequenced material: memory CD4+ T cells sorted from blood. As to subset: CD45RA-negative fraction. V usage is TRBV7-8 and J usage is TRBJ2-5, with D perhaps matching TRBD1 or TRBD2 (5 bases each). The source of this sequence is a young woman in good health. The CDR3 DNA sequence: TGTGCCAGCAGCTTATTAGGGACCCCCGGGGAGACCCAGTACTTC. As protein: CASSLLGTPGETQYF.